The 30 T cell receptor beta chains below come from one sample, sequenced in a study of cytomegalovirus exposure and HLA in healthy donors. It was with 60 Vbeta and 13 Jbeta primers that the PCR ran. Clones were sequenced by immunoSEQ multiplex PCR, and TCRdb holds only the in-frame ones, with some missing. The sample has 200,000 to 250,000 clones; approximately 79% are singletons. Sequencing input: PBMCs. Receptors originate from a man aged 50-60 years in good health and CMV-seronegative.

The chain links TRBV5-1 to TRBJ2-7; 8 bases map to TRBD2. Germline lookup yields CDR1 SGHRS and CDR2 YFSETQ. The CDR3 runs 15 residues. The V and J ends lost 0 bases and 5 bases, in that order; junction bases with no gene match: 7. As DNA, the CDR3 is TGCGCCAGCAGCTTGGAAGGTAGCGGGAACGACGAGCAGTACTTC. Translating gives CASSLEGSGNDEQYF.

This clone appeared a few times. The rearrangement uses TRBV25-1 and TRBJ2-2; no reliable D call. The CDR3 contains 10 residues. Deletions cut 10 bases from V and 7 bases from J, with 7 bases between. Germline values: CDR1 MGHDK, CDR2 SYGVNS. CDR3 amino acids: CATSRGELFF. The CDR3, as DNA: TGTGCCACCTCCCGCGGGGAGCTGTTTTTT.

In this sample, this clone turned up a few times. V is TRBV2 and J is TRBJ2-3; the match to TRBD2 covers 15 bases. J was trimmed by 8 bases and V by 4 bases; bases with no gene match: 7. The CDR3 consists of 16 residues. Per germline, CDR1 SNHLY and CDR2 FYNNEI. In nucleotides, the CDR3 is TGTGCCAGCAGTGGGACTAGCGGGAGGGCCGGGGGTACGCAGTATTTT. As protein: CASSGTSGRAGGTQYF.

Points on this clone: This specimen includes other DNA sequences encoding the same CDR3. V usage is TRBV18 and J usage is TRBJ1-1, with D tentatively TRBD1 (6 bases). Trimming stripped 6 bases from V and 0 bases from J, with 11 bases between. The CDR3 is 14 amino acids. Germline CDR1 and CDR2: KGHSH and LQKENI. This chain's CDR3 is CASSPDRLNTEAFF. DNA of the CDR3: TGTGCCAGCTCGCCTGACAGGTTGAACACTGAAGCTTTCTTT.

This clone was counted between two and nine times. The chain employs TRBV7-2 and TRBJ1-1, with D hard to call. The CDR3 totals 14 residues. Per the germline V gene, CDR1 is SGHTA and CDR2 is FQGNSA. With 5 bases removed from V and 1 base from J, the gap between germline ends came to 11 bases. In DNA, the CDR3 is TGTGCCAGCAGCCCCCGACTGGGGAACACTGAAGCTTTCTTT. Translation gives CASSPRLGNTEAFF.

This clone was detected only once. In DNA, the CDR3 is TGTGCCAGCAGTTTGTGGGCTCAGAGTGGGACATCAGGTAGCAATCAGCCCCAGCATTTT. Translated: CASSLWAQSGTSGSNQPQHF. The chain employs TRBV28 and TRBJ1-5; a weak D match, TRBD1 (6 bases). Germline V gene data show CDR1 as MDHEN and CDR2 as SYDVKM. V lost 3 bases, J lost 0 bases, and 24 bases lay in between. The length of the CDR3 is 20 residues.

The J gene is TRBJ2-5, the V gene TRBV19, with 7 bases lining up with TRBD1. This CDR3 spans 14 amino acids. The J segment lost 4 bases and the V segment lost 4 bases, leaving 6 bases of the junction unmatched. Germline-derived CDR1 and CDR2 are LNHDA and SQIVND (reference sequence). The CDR3 loop reads CASSRQGQLETQYF. DNA for the CDR3: TGTGCCAGTAGTAGACAGGGACAGTTAGAGACCCAGTACTTC.

In regard to this clone: This CDR3 is also generated by other DNA sequences in the sample. The V call is TRBV5-1, the J call TRBJ2-5; TRBD2 matches 13 bases. CDR3 size: 17 residues. CDR1 and CDR2 from the germline V gene are SGHRS and YFSETQ. V dropped 4 bases and J dropped 6; count of bases not matched to a gene: 12. The CDR3 reads CASSIGGLAGDTKTQYF. CDR3 sequence (DNA): TGCGCCAGCAGCATTGGAGGACTAGCGGGGGACACGAAGACCCAGTACTTC.

V gene TRBV5-1 combines with J gene TRBJ2-7, with TRBD1 as a possible D gene (5 bases). V lost 6 bases and J 0 bases, leaving 16 bases between the germline ends. This CDR3 contains 15 residues. In germline, CDR1 is SGHRS, CDR2 YFSETQ. CDR3 DNA sequence: TGCGCCAGCATCCCCTCCCCGACAGTCTCCTACGAGCAGTACTTC. Amino acid sequence: CASIPSPTVSYEQYF.

The chain is built from TRBV28 and TRBJ2-1; maybe TRBD2 (6 bases). Germline V gene data show CDR1 as MDHEN and CDR2 as SYDVKM. The CDR3 runs 15 residues. V was pared by 4 bases and J by 5 bases, with 15 bases between. Written as DNA, the CDR3 is TGTGCCAGCAGTTCGGAGGGCCTGGGGAACAATGAGCAGTTCTTC. This encodes CASSSEGLGNNEQFF.

The chain is built from TRBV28 and TRBJ2-7, with D perhaps matching TRBD1 (5 bases). Germline V lookup: CDR1 MDHEN, CDR2 SYDVKM. The CDR3 length is 14 residues. V lost 1 base to trimming and J lost 5 bases, with 12 bases between them. CDR3 in amino acids: CASSLSAGKNEQYF. Here the CDR3 DNA reads TGTGCCAGCAGTTTATCAGCAGGGAAGAACGAGCAGTACTTC. Supplemented by reference TRBV28 and TRBJ2-7, the full variable domain reads DVKVTQSSRYLVKRTGEKVFLECVQDMDHENMFWYRQDPGLGLRLIYFSYDVKMKEKGDIPEGYSVSREKKERFSLILESASTNQTSMYLCASSLSAGKNEQYFGPGTRLTVT.

The chain has TRBV19 and TRBJ2-1; 8 nucleotides line up with TRBD2. Germline CDR1 LNHDA, CDR2 SQIVND (reference sequence). The CDR3 loop spans 16 amino acids. Trimming at V came to 0 bases and at J to 6 bases, leaving 7 bases not matched to a gene. CDR3 residues: CASSIDLSGSPNEQFF. Written as DNA, the CDR3 is TGTGCCAGTAGTATAGATCTAAGCGGGAGCCCCAATGAGCAGTTCTTC.

The chain links TRBV5-1 to TRBJ2-5, with 8 bases aligning to TRBD1. CDR1 is SGHRS and CDR2 is YFSETQ in the germline V gene. This CDR3 comprises 15 residues. Trimming removed 3 bases from V and 4 bases from J; junction bases left unmatched: 8. The CDR3 loop is CASSYRTGLTETQYF. CDR3 bases: TGCGCCAGCAGCTACCGGACAGGGCTAACAGAGACCCAGTACTTC. Full variable domain (remainder filled in from reference TRBV5-1 and TRBJ2-5): KAGVTQTPRYLIKTRGQQVTLSCSPISGHRSVSWYQQTPGQGLQFLFEYFSETQRNKGNFPGRFSGRQFSNSRSEMNVSTLELGDSALYLCASSYRTGLTETQYFGPGTRLLVL.

The chain carries TRBV28 and TRBJ2-7; 7 bases map to TRBD2. Germline V CDR1 and CDR2: MDHEN, SYDVKM. V trimming: 0 bases; J trimming: 3 bases; junction bases outside the gene matches: 5. The CDR3 spans 15 residues. The CDR3 DNA sequence: TGTGCCAGCAGTTTATGGACGAGGGACTACTACGAGCAGTACTTC. Its protein is CASSLWTRDYYEQYF.

The chain has TRBV30 and TRBJ1-5; unclear D gene. The V gene lost 3 bases and the J gene lost 3 bases, with 12 bases spanning the gap. The CDR3 extends over 14 amino acids. Germline CDR1 and CDR2: GTSNPN and SVGIG (reference sequence). The CDR3 sequence: CAWSKSPYNQPQHF. DNA of the CDR3: TGTGCCTGGAGCAAAAGTCCCTACAATCAGCCCCAGCATTTT.

This chain joins TRBV5-1 and TRBJ2-3, with 7 bases fitting TRBD1. The V segment lost 1 base and the J segment 2 bases; nucleotides outside the gene matches: 7. This CDR3 comprises 16 residues. Germline V gene sequence: CDR1 SGHRS, CDR2 YFSETQ. The CDR3 sequence is CASSLIQGIVTDTQYF. The DNA of the CDR3 is TGCGCCAGCAGCTTGATACAGGGGATTGTCACAGATACGCAGTATTTT.

CDR3 protein: CASSLDGRGGNEQFF. The DNA for the CDR3 is TGTGCCAGCAGCTTGGACGGGCGGGGGGGCAATGAGCAGTTCTTC. This chain connects TRBV5-6 to TRBJ2-1; the match to TRBD2 covers 9 bases. The junction had 4 bases not matched to a gene; V was cut back by 0 bases and J by 6 bases. The length of the CDR3 is 15 residues. Germline loops: CDR1 SGHDT, CDR2 YYEEEE.

V usage is TRBV27 and J usage is TRBJ1-5; 7 bases fit TRBD1. Germline values: CDR1 MNHEY, CDR2 SMNVEV (reference sequence). Trimming took 0 bases from V and 3 from J; bases not matched to a gene: 5. This CDR3 spans 16 amino acids. This CDR3 reads CASSLSRTGFNQPQHF. The CDR3 region has the DNA TGTGCCAGCAGTTTATCAAGGACAGGCTTCAATCAGCCCCAGCATTTT.

The V call is TRBV19, the J call TRBJ1-5; no firm D call. Germline CDR1 and CDR2: LNHDA and SQIVND (reference sequence). This CDR3 has 17 amino acids. Trimming removed 5 bases at V and 1 base at J, with 18 bases between. The CDR3 loop is CASSVSPWALSNQPQHF. DNA of the CDR3: TGTGCCAGTAGTGTTAGTCCCTGGGCTTTAAGCAATCAGCCCCAGCATTTT.

The J gene is TRBJ1-5, the V gene TRBV2; TRBD1 aligns across 7 bases. With 6 bases clipped from V and 3 bases from J, the junction kept 5 bases outside the gene matches. Germline CDR1 is SNHLY and CDR2 is FYNNEI. This CDR3 spans 14 amino acids. The CDR3 loop is CASSAGTVNQPQHF. The CDR3 nucleotides are TGTGCCAGCAGCGCCGGGACAGTCAATCAGCCCCAGCATTTT.

Turning to this clone: At one of its ends the junction is not consistent with the germline gene, which may arise from a read error. V usage is TRBV23-1 and J usage is TRBJ1-6; D call uncertain. TRBV23-1 is an ORF; its function is uncertain. This CDR3 has 16 residues. The CDR3 here is CVSSQYRRQENSPLHF. CDR3 sequence (DNA): TGCGTCAGCAGTCAATACCGGAGGCAGGAAAATTCACCCCTCCACTTT.

V is TRBV19 and J is TRBJ2-2, with 8 bases identical to TRBD1. Trimming at V came to 5 bases and at J to 4 bases, leaving 9 bases not matched to a gene. Germline values: CDR1 LNHDA, CDR2 SQIVND (reference sequence). This CDR3 comprises 16 residues. The CDR3 sequence: CASSARQGMSTGELFF. Written as DNA, the CDR3 is TGTGCCAGTAGTGCCCGACAGGGGATGAGCACCGGGGAGCTGTTTTTT.

The chain couples TRBV6-1 to TRBJ1-1; D is ambiguous. The ends were cut back, 10 bases at V and 5 bases at J, with 17 bases in the middle. The CDR3 extends over 13 amino acids. The germline V gene has CDR1 MNHNS and CDR2 SASEGT. The CDR3, as DNA: TGTGCCACCTCCACAGCCGGAAGGACTGAAGCTTTCTTT. Translation: CATSTAGRTEAFF.

This chain uses TRBV5-1 with TRBJ2-7; 11 positions match TRBD1. The CDR3 consists of 14 residues. The ends lost 4 bases at V and 4 bases at J; junction bases unmatched: 4. CDR1 is SGHRS and CDR2 is YFSETQ in the germline V gene. The CDR3 region has the DNA TGCGCCAGCAGCATCGGACAGGGGGCTTACGAGCAGTACTTC. Its protein product is CASSIGQGAYEQYF. The full variable domain, rest sourced from reference TRBV5-1 and TRBJ2-7, is KAGVTQTPRYLIKTRGQQVTLSCSPISGHRSVSWYQQTPGQGLQFLFEYFSETQRNKGNFPGRFSGRQFSNSRSEMNVSTLELGDSALYLCASSIGQGAYEQYFGPGTRLTVT.

In its sample, this clone was seen a few times. The J gene is TRBJ2-1, the V gene TRBV6-1; 12 bases agree with TRBD2. Losses at the gene ends were 3 bases for V and 2 bases for J; bases not matched to a gene: 2. Germline CDR1 and CDR2: MNHNS and SASEGT. This CDR3 is 16 amino acids long. The CDR3 DNA reads TGTGCCAGCAGTGACGGACTAGCGGGACCCTACAATGAGCAGTTCTTC. Translation: CASSDGLAGPYNEQFF.

This clone has just a few counts. CDR3 DNA: TGTGCCAGCAGGGGGGGACGCCAAGACAATTCACCCCTCCACTTT. Protein sequence: CASRGGRQDNSPLHF. The V gene is TRBV6-1, the J gene TRBJ1-6; a possible D gene is TRBD1 (5 bases). Germline values: CDR1 MNHNS, CDR2 SASEGT. The V and J ends lost 6 bases and 7 bases respectively, with 16 bases between them. This CDR3 contains 15 residues.

The gene calls are TRBV7-3 and TRBJ2-7; 9 nucleotides agree with TRBD1. The CDR3 sequence is 15 residues long. The J segment lost 5 bases and the V segment lost 5 bases, leaving 10 bases of the junction unmatched. Germline-derived CDR1 and CDR2 are SGHTA and FQGTGA. CDR3: CASSTTGTGIHEQYF. The CDR3 DNA reads as TGTGCCAGCAGCACCACCGGGACAGGGATTCACGAGCAGTACTTC.

This chain uses TRBV29-1 with TRBJ1-2, with TRBD1 matching 9 bases. This CDR3 comprises 15 residues. Unmatched junction bases numbered 12, after V lost 7 bases and J lost 3 bases. Germline loops: CDR1 SQVTM, CDR2 ANQGSEA. DNA for the CDR3: TGCAGCGCGGTGGGGGGTTGGACAGGGGACTATGGCTACACCTTC. This encodes CSAVGGWTGDYGYTF.

This clone was observed a few times. The CDR3 bases are TGTGCCAGCAGTGGGGAGCCGAACACTGAAGCTTTCTTT. It specifies CASSGEPNTEAFF. The chain carries TRBV2 and TRBJ1-1; D unclear. Looked up from germline, CDR1 is SNHLY and CDR2 is FYNNEI. The V gene lost 4 bases and the J gene lost 1 base, with 7 bases spanning the gap. This CDR3 spans 13 amino acids. Full variable domain (rest looked up from reference TRBV2 and TRBJ1-1): EPEVTQTPSHQVTQMGQEVILRCVPISNHLYFYWYRQILGQKVEFLVSFYNNEISEKSEIFDDQFSVERPDGSNFTLKIRSTKLEDSAMYFCASSGEPNTEAFFGQGTRLTVV.

The chain employs TRBV27 and TRBJ2-4, with D uncertain. This CDR3 is built from 15 residues. Trimming took off 3 bases at V and 0 bases at J, with 9 bases between the two ends. Per germline, CDR1 MNHEY and CDR2 SMNVEV (reference sequence). CDR3 amino acids: CASSFSVVAKNIQYF. The DNA for the CDR3 is TGTGCCAGCAGTTTTAGTGTCGTAGCCAAAAACATTCAGTACTTC.